The 28 T cell receptor beta chains presented below share a single source sample, sequenced in a study of blood T cell repertoires in COVID-19. Produced via immunoSEQ multiplex PCR; TCRdb's table is partial and in-frame only. The sample holds tens of thousands of clones, approximately 74% seen once. The sequenced sample was peripheral blood. These receptors all come from a man aged 45-60 years with COVID-19, enrolled during active disease.

The rearrangement uses TRBV5-6 and TRBJ2-3, with D hard to call. Trimming pared 0 bases from V and 0 bases from J, leaving 11 bases between. The CDR3 has 16 amino acids. From germline, CDR1 is SGHDT and CDR2 YYEEEE. This CDR3 is CASSLGAQVSTDTQYF. In DNA, the CDR3 is TGTGCCAGCAGCTTGGGGGCGCAGGTTAGCACAGATACGCAGTATTTT.

This clone has a handful of counts. V and J are TRBV28 and TRBJ2-1; 7 nucleotides agree with TRBD2. CDR3 length: 16 residues. Germline V gives CDR1 MDHEN, CDR2 SYDVKM. V lost 3 bases to trimming and J lost 0 bases; unmatched junction nucleotides: 5. The CDR3 loop reads CASSFPGGSSYNEQFF. The CDR3 coding sequence is TGTGCCAGCAGTTTTCCCGGCGGGAGCTCCTACAATGAGCAGTTCTTC.

The rearrangement links TRBV5-1 to TRBJ2-7, with 7 bases matching TRBD1. V lost 3 bases to trimming and J lost 4 bases; unmatched junction nucleotides: 7. The CDR3 length is 14 residues. The germline V gene has CDR1 SGHRS and CDR2 YFSETQ. The CDR3 is CASSSGTDYYEQYF. The CDR3 coding sequence is TGCGCCAGCAGCTCGGGGACAGATTATTACGAGCAGTACTTC. Together with reference TRBV5-1 and TRBJ2-7, the CDR3 gives the full variable domain: KAGVTQTPRYLIKTRGQQVTLSCSPISGHRSVSWYQQTPGQGLQFLFEYFSETQRNKGNFPGRFSGRQFSNSRSEMNVSTLELGDSALYLCASSSGTDYYEQYFGPGTRLTVT.

This chain links TRBV6-4 with TRBJ1-2; TRBD1 agrees at 7 bases. Germline V CDR1 and CDR2: MRHNA, SNTAGT. The V and J ends lost 3 bases and 13 bases, in that order; junction bases with no gene match: 5. This CDR3 spans 11 amino acids. The CDR3 loop is CASSEGGKVTF. CDR3 sequence (DNA): TGTGCCAGCAGTGAAGGGGGCAAGGTCACCTTC.

The rearrangement uses TRBV3-1 (or the pseudogene TRBV3-2) and TRBJ2-5; 13 bases align to TRBD2. Germline V lookup: CDR1 LGHDT, CDR2 YNNKEL (reference sequence). The J segment lost 1 base and the V segment lost 4 bases, leaving 3 bases of the junction unmatched. The CDR3 has 16 amino acids. The DNA of the CDR3 is TGTGCCAGCAGCCGACTAGCGGGGGGCCTCCAAGAGACCCAGTACTTC. Translation: CASSRLAGGLQETQYF.

This chain connects TRBV30 to TRBJ1-2; 10 bases align to TRBD1. V lost 5 bases, J lost 4 bases, and 7 bases stayed unmatched. The germline V gene has CDR1 GTSNPN and CDR2 SVGIG (reference sequence). The CDR3 spans 14 residues. The CDR3 sequence: CAWGTGESFYGYTF. As DNA, the CDR3 is TGTGCCTGGGGGACAGGGGAGTCGTTCTATGGCTACACCTTC.

The V call is TRBV28, the J call TRBJ1-2; perhaps TRBD1 as D (5 bases). V was shortened by 6 bases and J by 2 bases, with 16 bases between the two germline ends. This CDR3 region has 15 residues. Germline CDR1 reads MDHEN; CDR2 reads SYDVKM. The CDR3 DNA follows: TGTGCCAGCAGCCTGATCCGGGGGTGGAACTATGGCTACACCTTC. Translated, it gives CASSLIRGWNYGYTF.

This chain links TRBV5-1 with TRBJ2-1; 10 nucleotides line up with TRBD2. Germline-derived CDR1 and CDR2 are SGHRS and YFSETQ. J lost 2 bases, V lost 4 bases, and 3 bases had no gene match. The CDR3 covers 15 residues. DNA for the CDR3: TGCGCCAGCAGCGTTAGCGGGGGGACCTACAATGAGCAGTTCTTC. Protein product: CASSVSGGTYNEQFF. The whole variable domain, filled in from reference TRBV5-1 and TRBJ2-1, reads KAGVTQTPRYLIKTRGQQVTLSCSPISGHRSVSWYQQTPGQGLQFLFEYFSETQRNKGNFPGRFSGRQFSNSRSEMNVSTLELGDSALYLCASSVSGGTYNEQFFGPGTRLTVL.

In its sample, this clone ranks as medium-sized (0.01 to 0.1%). This chain joins TRBV7-9 and TRBJ2-1, with TRBD2 matching 14 bases. From germline, CDR1 is SEHNR and CDR2 FQNEAQ (reference sequence). The CDR3 spans 18 residues. J gave up 6 bases and V 4 bases, and 11 bases lay outside the gene matches. The CDR3 DNA reads as TGTGCCAGCAGCTCCATGGGGACTAGCGGGAGAAGGGCCAATGAGCAGTTCTTC. It encodes CASSSMGTSGRRANEQFF.

This clone has only a few counts. CDR3 residues: CAWSPNGGGWYF. CDR3 bases: TGTGCCTGGAGCCCTAATGGCGGGGGATGGTACTTC. V is TRBV30 and J is TRBJ2-7; 7 nucleotides line up with TRBD2. The CDR3 runs 12 residues. Trimming at V came to 3 bases and at J to 12 bases, leaving 11 bases not matched to a gene. The germline V gene has CDR1 GTSNPN and CDR2 SVGIG (reference sequence). Complete variable domain (other parts from reference TRBV30 and TRBJ2-7): SQTIHQWPATLVQPVGSPLSLECTVEGTSNPNLYWYRQAAGRGLQLLFYSVGIGQISSEVPQNLSASRPQDRQFILSSKKLLLSDSGFYLCAWSPNGGGWYFGPGTRLTVT.

The CDR3 loop is CASSYREGAGELFF. The CDR3 nucleotides are TGTGCCAGCAGCTACAGGGAAGGCGCCGGGGAGCTGTTTTTT. The rearrangement uses TRBV3-1 (or the pseudogene TRBV3-2) and TRBJ2-2; possibly TRBD1 for D (6 bases). The ends were cut back, 5 bases at V and 6 bases at J, with 13 bases in the middle. Germline loops: CDR1 LGHDT, CDR2 YNNKEL (reference sequence). The CDR3 totals 14 residues.

The chain combines TRBV7-9 with TRBJ2-2; D perhaps matches TRBD1 (6 bases). The CDR3 sequence is 15 residues long. CDR1 is SEHNR and CDR2 is FQNEAQ in the germline V gene (reference sequence). V lost 4 bases to trimming and J lost 2 bases, with 11 bases between them. CDR3 bases: TGTGCCAGCAGCTCTGACAGGAGAAACACCGGGGAGCTGTTTTTT. As protein: CASSSDRRNTGELFF.

The chain is built from TRBV10-3 and TRBJ1-6, with TRBD1 as a possible D gene (6 bases). V was shortened by 6 bases and J by 6 bases, with 6 bases between the two germline ends. The CDR3 has 12 amino acids. From germline, CDR1 is ENHRY and CDR2 SYGVKD. CDR3 protein: CAIRDSNSPLHF. For the CDR3, the DNA is TGTGCCATCAGGGACAGTAATTCACCCCTCCACTTT.

Turning to this clone: Other DNA sequences in the sample encode the same CDR3. V is TRBV30 and J is TRBJ2-2, with D hard to call. The germline V gene encodes CDR1 GTSNPN and CDR2 SVGIG (reference sequence). This CDR3 spans 14 amino acids. Trimming took off 0 bases at V and 2 bases at J, with 7 bases between the two ends. The CDR3 region has the DNA TGTGCCTGGAGTGTAGCGAGAAACACCGGGGAGCTGTTTTTT. Translated: CAWSVARNTGELFF.

The chain links TRBV7-9 to TRBJ1-2, with D perhaps TRBD1 (6 bases). The V gene lost 6 bases and the J gene lost 13 bases, with 15 bases spanning the gap. CDR3 length: 11 residues. Germline values: CDR1 SEHNR, CDR2 FQNEAQ (reference sequence). The CDR3 region has the DNA TGTGCCAGCAGTGCCACTGGGGGCCTCACCTTC. This gives the protein CASSATGGLTF.

This chain connects TRBV9 to TRBJ2-7, with D perhaps TRBD2 (6 bases). Germline V gene lookup returns CDR1 SGDLS and CDR2 YYNGEE. Trimming pared 4 bases from V and 0 bases from J, leaving 20 bases between. The CDR3 covers 17 residues. Here the CDR3 DNA reads TGTGCCAGCAGCCCGAGAAAGGCGGGACCTTCCTCCTACGAGCAGTACTTC. Translated, it gives CASSPRKAGPSSYEQYF.

The gene calls are TRBV11-1 and TRBJ2-5; 10 nucleotides line up with TRBD2. The CDR3 is 16 residues long. V was clipped by 4 bases and J by 0 bases; unmatched bases: 5. Germline assignment: CDR1 SGHAT and CDR2 FQDESV (reference sequence). The CDR3 loop reads CASSSLAGGYQETQYF. In nucleotides, the CDR3 is TGTGCCAGCAGCTCCTTAGCGGGGGGATACCAAGAGACCCAGTACTTC.

By sample share, this clone is medium-sized (0.01 to 0.1%). The rearrangement uses TRBV7-8 and TRBJ2-1; 7 bases agree with TRBD2. CDR3 length equals 17 residues. CDR1 is SGHVS, CDR2 FQNEAQ, per germline. Losses at the gene ends were 7 bases for V and 8 bases for J; bases not matched to a gene: 20. CDR3 coding DNA: TGTGCCAGCACCTACTGGGGAGGGATTACCTCTACGGATGAGCAGTTCTTC. Its protein product is CASTYWGGITSTDEQFF.

The CDR3 spells CASSSRQGPDGYTF. The CDR3 DNA follows: TGCGCCAGCAGCTCAAGACAGGGCCCTGATGGCTACACCTTC. V gene TRBV5-1 combines with J gene TRBJ1-2, with 7 bases matching TRBD1. Per germline, CDR1 SGHRS and CDR2 YFSETQ. The CDR3 extends over 14 amino acids. The V segment lost 3 bases and the J segment 6 bases; nucleotides outside the gene matches: 8.

The DNA for the CDR3 is TGTGCCAGCAGCCAAGATCCGTATCAGCCCCAGCATTTT. It encodes CASSQDPYQPQHF. The V and J genes are TRBV3-1 (or the pseudogene TRBV3-2) and TRBJ1-5; no reliable D call. CDR1 is LGHDT, CDR2 YNNKEL, per germline (reference sequence). The CDR3 has 13 amino acids. Trimming pared 0 bases from V and 5 bases from J, leaving 5 bases between.

The rearrangement links TRBV12-2 to TRBJ2-7; the table assigns TRBD2, which was not confirmed against the DNA. TRBV12-2 is deemed a pseudogene. CDR3 length: 15 residues. CDR3 sequence (DNA): TGTGCAAGTCGCTCCCTCTTCGGGTTCTCCTACGAGCAGTACTTC. It encodes CASRSLFGFSYEQYF.

The CDR3 here is CASSPAGGRYNEQFF. The CDR3 DNA reads as TGTGCCAGCAGCCCAGCGGGGGGGCGATACAATGAGCAGTTCTTC. This chain links TRBV5-4 with TRBJ2-1; 10 nucleotides align to TRBD2. The CDR3 spans 15 residues. CDR1 is SGHNT, CDR2 YYREEE, per germline (reference sequence). The V segment lost 4 bases and the J segment 4 bases; nucleotides outside the gene matches: 5.

This clone is medium-sized in the sample. The chain has TRBV2 and TRBJ2-2, with D possibly matching TRBD1 (6 bases). This CDR3 is 15 amino acids long. V was clipped by 6 bases and J by 7 bases, with 18 bases between them. CDR1 is SNHLY and CDR2 is FYNNEI in the germline V gene. In nucleotides, the CDR3 is TGTGCCAGCAGCCCTACAGGGACGAAGGGCGGGGAGCTGTTTTTT. It translates to CASSPTGTKGGELFF.

J is TRBJ2-1 and V is TRBV24-1; TRBD2 agrees at 8 bases. This CDR3 contains 15 residues. The germline gives CDR1 KGHDR, CDR2 SFDVKD. The V gene end was trimmed by 3 bases and the J gene end by 5 bases; junction bases not matched to a gene: 5. CDR3 coding DNA: TGTGCCACCAGTGATAACGGGAGGGTCGACAATGAGCAGTTCTTC. Translated, it gives CATSDNGRVDNEQFF.

This clone turned up a few times. The chain combines TRBV6-1 with TRBJ2-7; D ambiguous. The CDR3 loop spans 12 amino acids. CDR1 is MNHNS, CDR2 SASEGT, per germline. Trimming took off 2 bases at V and 6 bases at J, with 8 bases between the two ends. The DNA for the CDR3 is TGTGCCAGCAGTGAAACCAGGTTCGAGCAGTACTTC. Translating gives CASSETRFEQYF.

The chain uses TRBV6-5 and TRBJ1-4; maybe TRBD1 (5 bases). V was shortened by 6 bases and J by 8 bases, with 19 bases between the two germline ends. Germline V CDR1 and CDR2: MNHEY, SVGAGI. The CDR3 has 15 residues. CDR3 in amino acids: CASRLAQAGNEKLFF. CDR3 bases: TGTGCCAGCAGGCTAGCACAGGCGGGAAACGAAAAACTGTTTTTT.

The chain employs TRBV14 and TRBJ1-5; TRBD1 is a possible D gene (5 bases). Trimming pared 0 bases from V and 6 bases from J, leaving 6 bases between. Looked up from germline, CDR1 is SGHDN and CDR2 is FVKESK. The CDR3 spans 13 residues. DNA of the CDR3: TGTGCCAGCAGCCAAGATAGGGGTCAGCCCCAGCATTTT. Protein product: CASSQDRGQPQHF.

The rearrangement joins TRBV4-1 to TRBJ2-5; 10 bases line up with TRBD2. Germline V CDR1 and CDR2: MGHRA, YSYEKL. The length of the CDR3 is 16 residues. V was clipped by 3 bases and J by 3 bases; unmatched bases: 7. The CDR3 region has the DNA TGCGCCAGCAGCCACCCTCTAGCGGGGGAAAAAGAGACCCAGTACTTC. Amino acids: CASSHPLAGEKETQYF.